One sample yielded the 21 T cell receptor beta chains listed below, sequenced in a study of blood T cell repertoires in COVID-19. The data were produced by immunoSEQ multiplex PCR, yet TCRdb's version contains in-frame clones alone and is incomplete. Among more than 150,000 clones listed, roughly four fifths were seen once. Sequencing was performed on peripheral blood. These TCRs come from a man aged 50-60 years who had recovered from COVID-19.

The V gene is TRBV2, the J gene TRBJ2-5; D not resolved. Germline loops: CDR1 SNHLY, CDR2 FYNNEI. The CDR3 sequence is 15 residues long. V was trimmed by 6 bases and J by 0 bases, leaving 14 bases between them. The CDR3 region is CASRPLSRDQETQYF. The CDR3 DNA reads as TGTGCCAGCAGACCTTTGTCTCGGGACCAAGAGACCCAGTACTTC.

V and J are TRBV30 and TRBJ1-2, with TRBD1 identical over 7 bases. Germline V gene sequence: CDR1 GTSNPN, CDR2 SVGIG (reference sequence). This CDR3 contains 15 residues. V trimming: 2 bases; J trimming: 0 bases; junction bases outside the gene matches: 6. CDR3 loop: CAWSWTGLPNYGYTF. In DNA form, the CDR3 reads TGTGCCTGGAGTTGGACAGGACTACCTAACTATGGCTACACCTTC.

V and J are TRBV7-8 and TRBJ1-3; tentatively, D is TRBD1 (6 bases). Between the trimmed V and J ends, which lost 4 bases and 0 bases, there was a span of 13 bases. This CDR3 is 16 amino acids long. CDR1 and CDR2 from the germline V gene are SGHVS and FQNEAQ. The CDR3 here is CASSSRTVSSGNTIYF. DNA for the CDR3: TGTGCCAGCAGCTCCCGGACAGTAAGCTCTGGAAACACCATATATTTT. Combining the CDR3 with reference TRBV7-8 and TRBJ1-3 gives the whole variable domain GAGVSQSPRYKVAKRGQDVALRCDPISGHVSLFWYQQALGQGPEFLTYFQNEAQLDKSGLPSDRFFAERPEGSVSTLKIQRTQQEDSAVYLCASSSRTVSSGNTIYFGEGSWLTVV.

The chain couples TRBV9 to TRBJ1-6, with D perhaps TRBD1 (5 bases). V lost 4 bases, J lost 9 bases, and 17 bases lay in between. CDR1 SGDLS and CDR2 YYNGEE come from the germline V gene. The CDR3 runs to 15 residues. The CDR3 DNA reads TGTGCCAGCAGCCAAGCGGGGTCAGGGATTTCACCCCTCCACTTT. It encodes CASSQAGSGISPLHF.

The chain uses TRBV28 and TRBJ1-6; unclear D gene. The CDR3 has 12 amino acids. V lost 6 bases to trimming and J lost 7 bases, with 7 bases between them. The germline gives CDR1 MDHEN, CDR2 SYDVKM. Here the CDR3 DNA reads TGTGCCAGCAGAATCTTAAATTCACCCCTCCACTTT. The encoded protein is CASRILNSPLHF.

The chain links TRBV6-5 to TRBJ1-4, with 8 bases matching TRBD1. Germline loops: CDR1 MNHEY, CDR2 SVGAGI. The CDR3 sequence is 14 residues long. V gave up 6 bases and J gave up 5 bases; unmatched junction bases: 5. The CDR3 DNA is TGTGCCAGCAGCTACCGGACAGGGAATGAAAAACTGTTTTTT. This translates into CASSYRTGNEKLFF.

CDR3 nucleotide sequence: TGTGCCTGGAGTGTGGGACAGGGATTATATGGCTACACCTTC. It is translated as CAWSVGQGLYGYTF. The chain links TRBV30 to TRBJ1-2, with 9 positions matching TRBD1. The CDR3 is 14 residues long. After removal of 0 bases from V and 5 bases from J, the junction contained 4 bases not matched to a gene. Looked up from germline, CDR1 is GTSNPN and CDR2 is SVGIG (reference sequence).

V is TRBV7-2 and J is TRBJ2-1; D perhaps matches TRBD1 (6 bases). This CDR3 comprises 16 residues. The V end lost 3 bases, the J end lost 4 bases, and 16 bases lay between the germline ends. Germline assignment: CDR1 SGHTA and CDR2 FQGNSA. CDR3 amino acids: CASSLGQGLLYNEQFF. CDR3 nucleotides: TGTGCCAGCAGCTTGGGTCAGGGGCTGTTGTACAATGAGCAGTTCTTC. Full variable domain (outside the CDR3, taken from reference TRBV7-2 and TRBJ2-1): GAGVSQSPSNKVTEKGKDVELRCDPISGHTALYWYRQSLGQGLEFLIYFQGNSAPDKSGLPSDRFSAERTGGSVSTLTIQRTQQEDSAVYLCASSLGQGLLYNEQFFGPGTRLTVL.

This clone was observed a single time. This rearrangement joins TRBV5-1 to TRBJ2-5; 9 bases agree with TRBD1. This CDR3 contains 14 residues. Germline V gene sequence: CDR1 SGHRS, CDR2 YFSETQ. V gave up 3 bases and J gave up 5 bases; unmatched junction bases: 5. The CDR3 is CASSSTGGYETQYF. CDR3 sequence (DNA): TGCGCCAGCAGCTCAACAGGGGGCTACGAGACCCAGTACTTC.

The chain employs TRBV13 and TRBJ2-7, with TRBD2 matching 14 bases. The length of the CDR3 is 16 residues. CDR1 is PRHDT and CDR2 is FYEKMQ in the germline V gene (reference sequence). V lost 5 bases and J lost 4; bases outside the gene matches: 7. CDR3 DNA sequence: TGTGCCAGCAGCAGGGGGACTAGCGGGAGTTTTTACGAGCAGTACTTC. This codes for CASSRGTSGSFYEQYF.

As for this clone: The sample has other DNA sequences that encode this CDR3 too. This chain uses TRBV25-1 with TRBJ1-2; D is perhaps TRBD1 (5 bases). V lost 4 bases to trimming and J lost 4 bases, with 7 bases between them. This CDR3 comprises 12 residues. Looked up from germline, CDR1 is MGHDK and CDR2 is SYGVNS. The CDR3 DNA sequence: TGTGCCAGCAGTGGAACAGGCTATGGCTACACCTTC. Amino acid sequence: CASSGTGYGYTF.

This chain uses TRBV12-2 with TRBJ2-6; TRBD1, the table's D call, was not compared with the DNA. TRBV12-2 is noted as a pseudogene. The CDR3 runs 18 residues. The CDR3 region has the DNA TGTGCAAGTCGCTTACACCAGGGGGCCGACTCTGGGGCCAACGTCCTGACTTTC. This encodes CASRLHQGADSGANVLTF.

The chain links TRBV27 to TRBJ1-2, with 11 bases lining up with TRBD1. The V gene end was trimmed by 5 bases and the J gene end by 8 bases; junction bases not matched to a gene: 10. The length of the CDR3 is 15 residues. Germline V CDR1 and CDR2: MNHEY, SMNVEV (reference sequence). CDR3 in DNA: TGTGCCAGCAGTCAGTGGACAGGGGGCTCGAGGGGCTACACCTTC. Translated: CASSQWTGGSRGYTF.

CDR3 coding DNA: TGTGCCAGCACCCTGGGGAGCGGGAGGGCCGCCGTGAGCTCTGGGGCCAACGTCCTGACTTTC. Its translation is CASTLGSGRAAVSSGANVLTF. The chain combines TRBV4-2 with TRBJ2-6; 10 bases fit TRBD2. Trimming at V came to 7 bases and at J to 0 bases, leaving 18 bases not matched to a gene. Germline CDR1 is LGHNA and CDR2 is YNFKEQ. This CDR3 is built from 21 residues.

CDR3 residues: CASSPGTSASYEQYF. DNA of the CDR3: TGTGCCAGCAGTCCCGGGACTAGCGCGTCCTACGAGCAGTACTTC. The chain couples TRBV11-3 to TRBJ2-7; 10 nucleotides agree with TRBD2. Unmatched junction bases numbered 6, after V lost 6 bases and J lost 1 base. There are 15 residues in the CDR3. Per the germline V gene, CDR1 is SGHNT and CDR2 is YENEEA.

The chain is built from TRBV12-3 or TRBV12-4 and TRBJ2-7; weak D call: TRBD1 (5 bases). This CDR3 is 13 amino acids long. Trimming cost V 4 bases and J 7 bases, with 14 bases left between them. This CDR3 reads CASSYSDSLEQYF. The CDR3 DNA reads as TGTGCCAGCAGTTATAGTGACAGTTTAGAGCAGTACTTC.

The count of this clone is one. The CDR3 nucleotides are TGTGCCAGCAGTGAACCAGGGGTTGTGTGGGGCTACACCTTC. Translating gives CASSEPGVVWGYTF. V and J are TRBV6-1 and TRBJ1-2; tentative D call: TRBD1 (6 bases). V lost 2 bases, J lost 8 bases, and 15 bases lay in between. The CDR3 spans 14 residues. Germline V gene sequence: CDR1 MNHNS, CDR2 SASEGT.

The chain combines TRBV14 with TRBJ2-7; 13 positions agree with TRBD2. Trimming at V came to 6 bases and at J to 4 bases, leaving 12 bases not matched to a gene. The CDR3 runs 17 residues. Germline loops: CDR1 SGHDN, CDR2 FVKESK. CDR3 sequence: CASSTFGGLAGPYEQYF. CDR3 sequence (DNA): TGTGCCAGCAGTACTTTCGGGGGACTAGCGGGACCTTACGAGCAGTACTTC.

V usage is TRBV30 and J usage is TRBJ2-1, with a possible D match to TRBD2 (5 bases). The CDR3 totals 11 residues. Germline V lookup: CDR1 GTSNPN, CDR2 SVGIG (reference sequence). V was clipped by 5 bases and J by 3 bases, with 5 bases between them. CDR3 residues: CAWAGYNEQFF. DNA of the CDR3: TGTGCCTGGGCGGGCTACAATGAGCAGTTCTTC. The full variable domain, rest sourced from reference TRBV30 and TRBJ2-1, is SQTIHQWPATLVQPVGSPLSLECTVEGTSNPNLYWYRQAAGRGLQLLFYSVGIGQISSEVPQNLSASRPQDRQFILSSKKLLLSDSGFYLCAWAGYNEQFFGPGTRLTVL.

This clone was seen more than once but under ten times. CDR3 sequence (DNA): TGTGCCAGCAGCGCGATTGGAGGGGGCGCAAGGTCCTACGAGCAGTACTTC. Protein: CASSAIGGGARSYEQYF. This sequence joins TRBV7-2 and TRBJ2-7, with a possible D match to TRBD1 (7 bases). Germline lookup yields CDR1 SGHTA and CDR2 FQGNSA. Trimming left V 5 bases short and J 1 base short, with 21 bases between. The CDR3 is 17 amino acids.

V and J are TRBV4-1 and TRBJ2-7; 8 bases map to TRBD2. Losses at the gene ends were 1 base for V and 2 bases for J; bases not matched to a gene: 4. CDR3 size: 15 residues. CDR1 is MGHRA, CDR2 YSYEKL, per germline. CDR3 in DNA: TGCGCCAGCAGCCAAGGACTAGCGTCCACCTACGAGCAGTACTTC. As protein: CASSQGLASTYEQYF.